This T cell receptor beta chain stems from a study of control samples from healthy donors and cancer patients. Using immunoSEQ multiplex PCR, the repertoire was profiled, and TCRdb retains in-frame clones only, with some absent. The sample lists roughly 170,000 clones; 80% to 95% were seen once. CDR3 size: 13 residues. Germline V gene sequence: CDR1 MNHEY, CDR2 SVGAGI. The germline V and J ends were trimmed by 11 bases and 5 bases, with 18 bases remaining between them. Sequenced material: blood. The origin of this receptor is a woman aged 55-69 years in good health. The V gene is TRBV6-5, the J gene TRBJ1-2; D is undetermined. This CDR3 reads CARELTGGYGYTF. The CDR3 DNA reads TGTGCCCGCGAGTTGACTGGAGGGTATGGCTACACCTTC.